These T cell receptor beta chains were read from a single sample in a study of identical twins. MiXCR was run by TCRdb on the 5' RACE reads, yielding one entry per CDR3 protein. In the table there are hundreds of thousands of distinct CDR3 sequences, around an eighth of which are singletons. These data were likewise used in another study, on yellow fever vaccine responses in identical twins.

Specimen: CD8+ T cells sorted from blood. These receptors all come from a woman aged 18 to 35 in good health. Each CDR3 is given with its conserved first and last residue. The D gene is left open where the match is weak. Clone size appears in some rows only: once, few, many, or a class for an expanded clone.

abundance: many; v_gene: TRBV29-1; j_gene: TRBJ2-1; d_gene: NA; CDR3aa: CSVDREYNEQFF; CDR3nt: TGCAGCGTTGATAGGGAGTACAATGAGCAGTTCTTC
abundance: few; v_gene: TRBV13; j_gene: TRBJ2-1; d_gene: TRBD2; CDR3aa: CASSPAGTSEQSHNEQFF; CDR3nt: TGTGCCAGCAGCCCAGCGGGGACTAGCGAACAATCTCACAATGAGCAGTTCTTC
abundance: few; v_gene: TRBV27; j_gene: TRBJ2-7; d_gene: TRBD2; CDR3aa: CASSSSSGSYEQYF; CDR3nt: TGTGCCAGCAGTTCGTCTAGCGGGAGCTACGAGCAGTACTTC
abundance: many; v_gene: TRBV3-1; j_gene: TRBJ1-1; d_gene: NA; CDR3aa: CASSQDVGGEAFF; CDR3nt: TGTGCCAGCAGCCAAGATGTGGGGGGTGAAGCTTTCTTT
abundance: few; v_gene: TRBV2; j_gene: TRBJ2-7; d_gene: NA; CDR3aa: CASSGSGVIHEQYF; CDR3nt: TGTGCCAGCAGCGGGTCGGGAGTTATCCACGAGCAGTACTTC
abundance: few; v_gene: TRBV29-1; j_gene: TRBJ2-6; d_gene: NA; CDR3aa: CSVEDGTISHSGANVLTF; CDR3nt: TGCAGCGTTGAAGACGGGACCATTTCCCACTCTGGGGCCAACGTCCTGACTTTC
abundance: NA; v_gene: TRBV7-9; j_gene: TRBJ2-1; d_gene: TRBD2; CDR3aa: CASSMLAGGRGNEQFF; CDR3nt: TGTGCCAGCAGTATGTTAGCGGGAGGCCGTGGAAATGAGCAGTTCTTC
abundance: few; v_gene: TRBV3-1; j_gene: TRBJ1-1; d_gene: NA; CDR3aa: CASSQYPGHRTEAFF; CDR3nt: TGTGCCAGCAGCCAATACCCGGGACATCGGACTGAAGCTTTCTTT
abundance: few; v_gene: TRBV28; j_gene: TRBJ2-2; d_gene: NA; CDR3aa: CASGNVDPNTGELFF; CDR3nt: TGTGCCAGCGGAAACGTGGACCCGAACACCGGGGAGCTGTTTTTT
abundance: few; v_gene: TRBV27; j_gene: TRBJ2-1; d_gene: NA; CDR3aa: CASSYDQTYNEQFF; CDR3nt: TGTGCCAGCAGTTACGACCAGACCTACAATGAGCAGTTCTTC
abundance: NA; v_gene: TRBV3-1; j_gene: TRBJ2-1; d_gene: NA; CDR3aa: CASSLIGAGSYNEQFF; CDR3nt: TGTGCCAGCAGCCTTATCGGGGCTGGCTCCTACAATGAGCAGTTCTTC
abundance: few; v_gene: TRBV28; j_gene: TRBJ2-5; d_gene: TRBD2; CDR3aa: CASSLTSVPGVTQYF; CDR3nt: TGTGCCAGCAGTTTAACTAGCGTGCCTGGGGTGACCCAGTACTTC
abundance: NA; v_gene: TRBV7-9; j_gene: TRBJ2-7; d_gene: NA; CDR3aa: CASSLRLALDEQYF; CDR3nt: TGTGCCAGCAGCTTACGTCTAGCTTTGGACGAGCAGTACTTC
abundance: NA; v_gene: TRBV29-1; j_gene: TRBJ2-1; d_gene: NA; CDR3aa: CSVEGTGSSYNEQFF; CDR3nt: TGCAGCGTTGAAGGAACCGGGTCCTCCTACAATGAGCAGTTCTTC
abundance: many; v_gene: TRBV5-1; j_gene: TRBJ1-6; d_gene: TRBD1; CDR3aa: CASSYGLRGLGNSPLHF; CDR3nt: TGCGCCAGCAGCTACGGATTGAGGGGGCTTGGAAATTCACCCCTCCACTTT
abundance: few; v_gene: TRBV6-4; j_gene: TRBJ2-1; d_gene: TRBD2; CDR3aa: CASLLGLAGGGWGYNEQFF; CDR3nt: TGTGCCAGCCTCCTGGGACTAGCGGGGGGGGGTTGGGGCTACAATGAGCAGTTCTTC
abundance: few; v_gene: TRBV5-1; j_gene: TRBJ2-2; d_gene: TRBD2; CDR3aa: CASSWAGGSGELFF; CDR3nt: TGCGCCAGCTCCTGGGCGGGAGGTTCCGGGGAGCTGTTTTTT
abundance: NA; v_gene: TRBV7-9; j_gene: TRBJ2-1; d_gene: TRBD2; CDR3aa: CASSFGGSNEQFF; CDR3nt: TGTGCCAGCAGCTTTGGCGGGAGCAATGAGCAGTTCTTC